These 30 T cell receptor beta chains were sequenced from one sample in a study of OX40 agonist ivuxolimab in advanced cancers. This table comes from immunoSEQ multiplex PCR, and its TCRdb copy is limited to in-frame clones, with some not included. The sample yields some 65,000 clones, about 85% seen once. The material sequenced was CD4+ or CD8+ T cells sorted from blood, taken in a trial of the OX40 agonist ivuxolimab. The receptor source for this set is an adult with an advanced solid tumor such as melanoma, head and neck, liver or kidney cancer.

This sequence joins TRBV25-1 and TRBJ2-3, with a possible D match to TRBD1 (6 bases). V lost 8 bases, J lost 6 bases, and 9 bases lay in between. Germline V CDR1 and CDR2: MGHDK, SYGVNS. This CDR3 is built from 11 residues. This chain's CDR3 is CASRRGDTQYF. Here the CDR3 DNA reads TGTGCCAGCCGAAGGGGGGATACGCAGTATTTT. The full variable domain, with the rest looked up from reference TRBV25-1 and TRBJ2-3, is EADIYQTPRYLVIGTGKKITLECSQTMGHDKMYWYQQDPGMELHLIHYSYGVNSTEKGDLSSESTVSRIRTEHFPLTLESARPSHTSQYLCASRRGDTQYFGPGTRLTVL.

The chain links TRBV7-6 to TRBJ2-1; D uncertain. The length of the CDR3 is 13 residues. V dropped 1 base and J dropped 5 bases, with 6 bases sitting between them. The V gene's germline CDR1 is SGHVS and CDR2 FNYEAQ. CDR3 coding DNA: TGTGCCAGCAGCTTAGATAGAAACAATGAGCAGTTCTTC. Translating gives CASSLDRNNEQFF.

The chain has TRBV5-1 and TRBJ2-2; D is possibly TRBD1 or TRBD2 (5 bases each). V shed 5 bases and J shed 1 base, with 15 bases lying between them. The CDR3 runs to 16 residues. Germline values: CDR1 SGHRS, CDR2 YFSETQ. The CDR3 nucleotides are TGCGCCAGCAGATTCGGACACGGAGGGAACACCGGGGAGCTGTTTTTT. Its translation: CASRFGHGGNTGELFF. Together with reference TRBV5-1 and TRBJ2-2, the CDR3 gives the full variable domain: KAGVTQTPRYLIKTRGQQVTLSCSPISGHRSVSWYQQTPGQGLQFLFEYFSETQRNKGNFPGRFSGRQFSNSRSEMNVSTLELGDSALYLCASRFGHGGNTGELFFGEGSRLTVL.

The rearrangement joins TRBV7-2 to TRBJ1-1, with D possibly TRBD1 on 6 matching bases. The CDR3 runs 14 residues. Germline lookup yields CDR1 SGHTA and CDR2 FQGNSA. V shed 6 bases and J shed 3 bases, with 14 bases lying between them. The DNA of the CDR3 is TGTGCCAGCAGTCTCCTGGGGGGGCACACTGAAGCTTTCTTT. Its protein product is CASSLLGGHTEAFF.

Comment on this clone: At one end, the junction sequence differs from germline, possibly due to a read error. Within the sample, other DNA sequences also encode this same CDR3. This chain links TRBV5-1 with TRBJ1-1, with TRBD1 matching over 7 bases. Per the germline V gene, CDR1 is SGHRS and CDR2 is YFSETQ. CDR3 size: 16 residues. The CDR3 reads CASSPRQGVMNTEAFF. The CDR3 nucleotides read TGCGCCAGCAGCCCTAGGCAGGGGGTTATGAACACAGAAGCTTTCTTT.

V gene TRBV18 combines with J gene TRBJ1-3; perhaps TRBD1 as D (5 bases). Trimming took 3 bases from V and 0 from J, leaving 12 bases between them. Germline values: CDR1 KGHSH, CDR2 LQKENI. The CDR3 is made up of 16 amino acids. As DNA, the CDR3 is TGTGCCAGCTCACCCATCAGGGCCGACTCTGGAAACACCATATATTTT. Protein product: CASSPIRADSGNTIYF.

The V gene is TRBV6-1, the J gene TRBJ2-7; 12 bases fit TRBD1. In germline, CDR1 is MNHNS, CDR2 SASEGT. CDR3 length equals 13 residues. The trim removed 8 bases at V and 7 bases at J, leaving 6 bases unmatched. CDR3 DNA sequence: TGTGCCAGCTCGGGACAGGGGGCGATTGAGCAGTACTTC. Translated: CASSGQGAIEQYF.

The chain joins TRBV7-9 to TRBJ1-1; D may be TRBD1 (6 bases). Trimming shortened V by 3 bases and J by 8 bases, and 13 bases separated the two germline ends. Germline-derived CDR1 and CDR2 are SEHNR and FQNEAQ (reference sequence). CDR3 size: 13 residues. CDR3 amino acids: CASSFGGGREAFF. CDR3 bases: TGTGCCAGCAGCTTCGGAGGGGGTAGGGAAGCTTTCTTT.

This clone occurred a few times. The chain carries TRBV7-2 and TRBJ2-1; no firm D call. The germline CDR1 and CDR2 sequences are SGHTA and FQGNSA. CDR3 length equals 11 residues. V was pared by 1 base and J by 8 bases, with 3 bases between. The CDR3 is CASSLVHEQFF. The CDR3 bases are TGTGCCAGCAGCTTAGTGCATGAGCAGTTCTTC. Full variable domain (outside the CDR3, taken from reference TRBV7-2 and TRBJ2-1): GAGVSQSPSNKVTEKGKDVELRCDPISGHTALYWYRQSLGQGLEFLIYFQGNSAPDKSGLPSDRFSAERTGGSVSTLTIQRTQQEDSAVYLCASSLVHEQFFGPGTRLTVL.

The rearrangement uses TRBV6-5 and TRBJ2-5, with a weak D call TRBD2 (5 bases). Germline CDR1 MNHEY, CDR2 SVGAGI. The CDR3 is made up of 14 amino acids. Trimming pared 6 bases from V and 5 bases from J, leaving 16 bases between. The CDR3 bases are TGTGCCAGCAGCCAAGGACTGCCCGGTGAGACCCAGTACTTC. Translated, it gives CASSQGLPGETQYF.

V gene TRBV4-1 combines with J gene TRBJ1-1, with TRBD1 as a possible D gene (5 bases). CDR1 MGHRA and CDR2 YSYEKL come from the germline V gene. This CDR3 contains 13 residues. Trimming cost V 4 bases and J 6 bases, with 12 bases left between them. The CDR3 bases are TGCGCCAGCAGCCTTAGCAGGGTTGCTGAAGCTTTCTTT. This encodes CASSLSRVAEAFF.

The gene calls are TRBV7-6 and TRBJ1-6; TRBD1 aligns across 7 bases. V shed 5 bases, J shed 7 bases, and the junction held 8 bases outside the gene matches. Germline CDR1 is SGHVS and CDR2 is FNYEAQ. CDR3 length: 15 amino acids. The CDR3 DNA is TGTGCCAGCAGCCAAACGGGACAGAGAAATTCACCCCTCCACTTT. Translated, it gives CASSQTGQRNSPLHF. The variable domain in full, with the rest retrieved from reference TRBV7-6 and TRBJ1-6, is GAGVSQSPRYKVTKRGQDVALRCDPISGHVSLYWYRQALGQGPEFLTYFNYEAQQDKSGLPNDRFSAERPEGSISTLTIQRTEQRDSAMYRCASSQTGQRNSPLHFGNGTRLTVT.

The chain joins TRBV5-4 to TRBJ1-1, with 10 bases that match TRBD1. The CDR3 runs 15 residues. Germline CDR1 reads SGHNT; CDR2 reads YYREEE (reference sequence). V trimming: 4 bases; J trimming: 5 bases; junction bases outside the gene matches: 8. The CDR3 sequence is CASSPGTGAGTEAFF. The CDR3 nucleotides read TGTGCCAGCAGCCCAGGGACAGGGGCTGGGACTGAAGCTTTCTTT.

The sample holds a few counts of this clone. The chain couples TRBV30 to TRBJ1-1, with D possibly matching TRBD1 (5 bases). Germline V gives CDR1 GTSNPN, CDR2 SVGIG (reference sequence). The ends were cut back, 3 bases at V and 2 bases at J, with 13 bases in the middle. CDR3 length equals 14 residues. The chain's CDR3 is CAWSPGRTNTEAFF. CDR3 coding DNA: TGTGCCTGGAGCCCGGGACGGACCAACACTGAAGCTTTCTTT.

Here the CDR3 reads CASTSGTGREQYF. The CDR3 DNA reads as TGTGCCAGCACATCCGGGACAGGGAGGGAGCAGTACTTC. The chain employs TRBV2 and TRBJ2-7, with 9 bases lining up with TRBD1. The CDR3 runs to 13 residues. Germline V lookup: CDR1 SNHLY, CDR2 FYNNEI. Trimming at V came to 7 bases and at J to 7 bases, leaving 8 bases not matched to a gene.

J is TRBJ2-3 and V is TRBV18; D ambiguous. Germline CDR1 KGHSH, CDR2 LQKENI. The CDR3 runs to 15 residues. Trimming pared 3 bases from V and 0 bases from J, leaving 10 bases between. This CDR3 reads CASSPGILSTDTQYF. CDR3 sequence (DNA): TGTGCCAGCTCACCGGGGATATTGAGCACAGATACGCAGTATTTT. The full variable domain, rest sourced from reference TRBV18 and TRBJ2-3, is NAGVMQNPRHLVRRRGQEARLRCSPMKGHSHVYWYRQLPEEGLKFMVYLQKENIIDESGMPKERFSAEFPKEGPSILRIQQVVRGDSAAYFCASSPGILSTDTQYFGPGTRLTVL.

V gene TRBV11-3 combines with J gene TRBJ2-1; TRBD2 is a possible D gene (7 bases). The CDR3 loop spans 13 amino acids. In germline, CDR1 is SGHNT, CDR2 YENEEA. Trimming shortened V by 0 bases and J by 10 bases, and 10 bases separated the two germline ends. DNA of the CDR3: TGTGCCAGCAGCTTAGATGGGAGGGGGGAGCAGTTCTTC. Protein product: CASSLDGRGEQFF. Full variable domain (outside the CDR3, taken from reference TRBV11-3 and TRBJ2-1): EAGVVQSPRYKIIEKKQPVAFWCNPISGHNTLYWYLQNLGQGPELLIRYENEEAVDDSQLPKDRFSAERLKGVDSTLKIQPAELGDSAVYLCASSLDGRGEQFFGPGTRLTVL.

The rearrangement joins TRBV30 to TRBJ1-2; 7 bases fit TRBD1. In germline, CDR1 is GTSNPN, CDR2 SVGIG (reference sequence). The length of the CDR3 is 14 residues. With V trimmed by 5 bases and J by 3 bases, 9 bases remained unmatched. DNA of the CDR3: TGTGCCTGGGACCGGGACAGAGACCACTATGGCTACACCTTC. Amino acids: CAWDRDRDHYGYTF.

The J gene is TRBJ2-5, the V gene TRBV15; D may be TRBD1 or TRBD2 (5 bases each). This CDR3 has 15 residues. The ends were cut back, 2 bases at V and 2 bases at J, with 12 bases in the middle. CDR1 LNHNV and CDR2 YYDKDF come from the germline V gene (reference sequence). The DNA for the CDR3 is TGTGCCACCAGCAGACTGGGACGGAATCAAGAGACCCAGTACTTC. It translates to CATSRLGRNQETQYF.

The chain has TRBV7-6 and TRBJ2-1, with a weak D call TRBD1 (7 bases). The germline CDR1 and CDR2 sequences are SGHVS and FNYEAQ. V lost 4 bases, J lost 7 bases, and 17 bases lay in between. CDR3 length: 15 residues. This CDR3 reads CASSSGGQGGNEQFF. The CDR3, as DNA: TGTGCCAGCAGCTCTGGGGGCCAGGGGGGAAATGAGCAGTTCTTC. Full variable domain (missing parts from reference TRBV7-6 and TRBJ2-1): GAGVSQSPRYKVTKRGQDVALRCDPISGHVSLYWYRQALGQGPEFLTYFNYEAQQDKSGLPNDRFSAERPEGSISTLTIQRTEQRDSAMYRCASSSGGQGGNEQFFGPGTRLTVL.

The rearrangement links TRBV2 to TRBJ1-1; TRBD1 aligns across 10 bases. CDR3 size: 19 residues. V lost 6 bases and J lost 0; bases outside the gene matches: 16. CDR1 is SNHLY, CDR2 FYNNEI, per germline. The CDR3: CASRIERDRGSWMNTEAFF. CDR3 DNA sequence: TGTGCCAGCAGGATAGAACGGGACAGGGGTTCATGGATGAACACTGAAGCTTTCTTT.

J is TRBJ1-6 and V is TRBV11-2; 9 bases agree with TRBD1. V was clipped by 6 bases and J by 7 bases; unmatched bases: 4. Germline lookup yields CDR1 SGHAT and CDR2 FQNNGV. This CDR3 region has 14 residues. CDR3 nucleotides: TGTGCCAGCAGTAGAACAGGGGGCAATTCACCCCTCCACTTT. It yields the protein CASSRTGGNSPLHF.

V is TRBV4-1 and J is TRBJ2-7; no firm D call. V gave up 1 base and J gave up 2 bases, with 15 bases separating them. The CDR3 totals 16 residues. Germline V CDR1 and CDR2: MGHRA, YSYEKL. The CDR3 bases are TGCGCCAGCAGCCAAGGATCGGTTGCGAATGCCTACGAGCAGTACTTC. Amino acid sequence: CASSQGSVANAYEQYF.

The genes are TRBV18 and TRBJ1-1, with unresolved D. From germline, CDR1 is KGHSH and CDR2 LQKENI. With 7 bases removed from V and 2 bases from J, the gap between germline ends came to 11 bases. The CDR3 contains 13 residues. The CDR3 DNA sequence: TGTGCCAGCTTCACCAGTGAAAACACTGAAGCTTTCTTT. This codes for CASFTSENTEAFF.

The J gene is TRBJ1-1, the V gene TRBV27; D possibly corresponds to TRBD1 (5 bases). CDR3 length equals 15 residues. Looked up from germline, CDR1 is MNHEY and CDR2 is SMNVEV (reference sequence). Trimming stripped 2 bases from V and 0 bases from J, with 10 bases between. CDR3 sequence reads: CASSLGRGMNTEAFF. Written as DNA, the CDR3 is TGTGCCAGCAGTTTAGGTAGGGGCATGAACACTGAAGCTTTCTTT.

CDR3 protein: CASSLSQGVTDTQYF. CDR3 nucleotide sequence: TGTGCCAGCAGCTTAAGCCAGGGGGTGACAGATACGCAGTATTTT. V gene TRBV7-2 combines with J gene TRBJ2-3; 7 bases agree with TRBD1. This CDR3 region has 15 residues. The germline CDR1 and CDR2 sequences are SGHTA and FQGNSA. V lost 2 bases, J lost 3 bases, and 5 bases stayed unmatched.

The chain links TRBV11-1 to TRBJ1-2; 8 bases map to TRBD1. V was clipped by 4 bases and J by 4 bases; unmatched bases: 2. From germline, CDR1 is SGHAT and CDR2 FQDESV (reference sequence). The CDR3 runs to 13 residues. The CDR3 DNA follows: TGTGCCAGCAGCTCAGGGGGCGTCTATGGCTACACCTTC. It codes for CASSSGGVYGYTF.

The chain couples TRBV5-6 to TRBJ1-6; D is unclear. The V gene lost 1 base and the J gene lost 9 bases, with 11 bases spanning the gap. The CDR3 has 14 amino acids. Germline V CDR1 and CDR2: SGHDT, YYEEEE. The CDR3 DNA follows: TGTGCCAGCAGCTTGCCTGGGGTTGGTTCACCCCTCCACTTT. Protein product: CASSLPGVGSPLHF. The full variable domain, its missing parts supplied by reference TRBV5-6 and TRBJ1-6, is DAGVTQSPTHLIKTRGQQVTLRCSPKSGHDTVSWYQQALGQGPQFIFQYYEEEERQRGNFPDRFSGHQFPNYSSELNVNALLLGDSALYLCASSLPGVGSPLHFGNGTRLTVT.

CDR3 in amino acids: CAWTQKDPPPNTEAFF. The CDR3 bases are TGTGCCTGGACCCAAAAGGACCCCCCCCCGAACACTGAAGCTTTCTTT. The rearrangement links TRBV30 to TRBJ1-1, with unresolved D. This CDR3 is built from 16 residues. Trimming cost V 4 bases and J 1 base, with 19 bases left between them. Per germline, CDR1 GTSNPN and CDR2 SVGIG (reference sequence).

This sequence joins TRBV7-6 and TRBJ1-5; no clear D gene. The V end lost 5 bases, the J end lost 1 base, and 12 bases lay between the germline ends. This CDR3 spans 15 amino acids. Germline values: CDR1 SGHVS, CDR2 FNYEAQ. CDR3: CASSGGPQSNQPQHF. The CDR3 DNA follows: TGTGCCAGCAGCGGTGGACCGCAAAGCAATCAGCCCCAGCATTTT.